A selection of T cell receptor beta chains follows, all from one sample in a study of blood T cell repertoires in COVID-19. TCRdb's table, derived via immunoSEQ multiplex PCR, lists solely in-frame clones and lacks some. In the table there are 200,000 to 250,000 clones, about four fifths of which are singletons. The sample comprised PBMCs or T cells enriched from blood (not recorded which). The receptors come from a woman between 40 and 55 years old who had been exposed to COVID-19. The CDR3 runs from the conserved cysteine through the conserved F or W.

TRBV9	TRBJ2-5	CASSVVGSVETQYF
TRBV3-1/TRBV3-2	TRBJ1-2	CASGTSYGYTF
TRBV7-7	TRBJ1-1	CASSLHRETEAFF
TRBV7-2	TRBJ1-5	CASSVGQGIHQPQHF
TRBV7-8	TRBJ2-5	CASSVGLAGTGMETQYF
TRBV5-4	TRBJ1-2	CASSLARGPPNYGYTF
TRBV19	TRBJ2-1	CASSIERAQTYNEQFF
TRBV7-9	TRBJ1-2	CASSYPQGALSNYGYTF
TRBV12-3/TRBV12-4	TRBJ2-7	CASRGSGSHEQYF
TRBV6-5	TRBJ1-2	CASSPEVNYGYTF
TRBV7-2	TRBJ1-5	CASSLVGSGSNQPQHF
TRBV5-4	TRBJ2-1	CASSFATSGGTYYNEQFF
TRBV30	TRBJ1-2	CARWTGLNYGYTF
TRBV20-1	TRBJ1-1	CSAAPGTEAFF
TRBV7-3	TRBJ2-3	CASSFGGGLDTQYF
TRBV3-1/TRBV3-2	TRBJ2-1	CASASAHSYNEQFF
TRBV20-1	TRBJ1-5	CSASRVNSNQPQHF
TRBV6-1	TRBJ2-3	CASSEVSGARVTQYF
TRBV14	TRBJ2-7	CASSPSPTLEQYF
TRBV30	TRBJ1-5	CAWSPTGNQPQHF
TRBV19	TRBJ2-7	CASSPGQAYEQYF
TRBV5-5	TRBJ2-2	CASSLPRGGQGGELFF
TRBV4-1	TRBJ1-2	CASRSLLIQGEHGYTF
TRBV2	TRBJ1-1	CASRRDQGLRAFF
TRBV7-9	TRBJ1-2	CASSPSTGTVGGYTF
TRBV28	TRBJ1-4	CASSFYATNEKLFF
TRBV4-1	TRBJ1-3	CASSHLRGGNTIYF
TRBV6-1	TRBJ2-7	CASSEPGQVAYEQYF
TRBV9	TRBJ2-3	CASSVEGGGGARTDTQYF
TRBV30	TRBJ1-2	CAWSPGTDYGYTF
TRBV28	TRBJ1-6	CASRDSGASPLHF
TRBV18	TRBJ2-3	CASRKEGPDTQYF
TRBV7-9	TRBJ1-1	CASSLTRDREAFF
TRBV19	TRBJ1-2	CASSSQQGAVDGYTF
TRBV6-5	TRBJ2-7	CASSPPGPYEQYF
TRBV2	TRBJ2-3	CASSGGLALGDTQYF
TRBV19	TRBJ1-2	CASSIGTVYGYTF
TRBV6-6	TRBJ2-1	CASRLSGAGDEQFF
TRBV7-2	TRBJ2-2	CASSLAPSGGAISTGELFF
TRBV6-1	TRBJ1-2	CASSEASGYYGYTF
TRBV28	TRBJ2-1	CASSPPGGQMNEQFF
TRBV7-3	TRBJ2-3	CASSLGGGLTDTQYF
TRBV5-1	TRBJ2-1	CASSFLGGADSYNEQFF
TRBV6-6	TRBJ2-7	CASSYGQGEESYEQYF
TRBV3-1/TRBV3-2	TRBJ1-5	CASSQGTGSGNQPQHF
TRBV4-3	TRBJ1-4	CASSQRDSPVEKLFF
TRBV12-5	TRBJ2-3	CASGLSAGGTDTQYF
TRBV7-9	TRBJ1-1	CASSIRGTGGREAFF
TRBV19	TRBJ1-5	CASSKTGFGNQPQHF
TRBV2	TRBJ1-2	CASSATGNDGYTF
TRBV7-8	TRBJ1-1	CASSYYGGEGTEAFF
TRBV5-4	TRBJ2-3	CASSSTSGSTDTQYF
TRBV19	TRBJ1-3	CASRNDRAQGNTIYF
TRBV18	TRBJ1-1	CASSISQGSEAFF
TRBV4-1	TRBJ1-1	CASSRGQGASVSSAFF